Listed below are T cell receptor beta chains from one sample, sequenced in a study of graft-versus-host responses after intestinal transplantation. Using immunoSEQ multiplex PCR, the repertoire was profiled, and TCRdb retains in-frame clones only, with some absent. Found here are under 15,000 clones, roughly 93% of them singletons; the top ten hold about 4.2%. Sequenced here: PBMCs, sampled 1032 days after intestinal transplantation. Receptors originate from a human patient who received an intestinal transplant, so some T cells may come from the graft donor. Both conserved end residues are part of each CDR3. Each record gives: D gene, J gene, V gene, clone size, CDR3 DNA, CDR3 protein. The D gene is left open where the match is weak. The size of a clone is reported for some rows only, either as once, few or many, or as a class for expanded clones.

d_gene: NA
j_gene: TRBJ1-1
v_gene: TRBV6-5
abundance: NA
CDR3nt: TGTGCCAGCAGTTACGGGGAGGGGACCGGTGAAGCTTTCTTT
CDR3aa: CASSYGEGTGEAFF

d_gene: NA
j_gene: TRBJ1-3
v_gene: TRBV27
abundance: NA
CDR3nt: TGTGCCAGCAGCCGCTGGGGTGGAACCCTTAAAGGAAACACCATATATTTT
CDR3aa: CASSRWGGTLKGNTIYF

d_gene: NA
j_gene: TRBJ2-5
v_gene: TRBV6-5
abundance: NA
CDR3nt: TGTGCCAGCGGGGACTCAGGAGAGACCCAGTACTTC
CDR3aa: CASGDSGETQYF

d_gene: NA
j_gene: TRBJ2-6
v_gene: TRBV29-1
abundance: NA
CDR3nt: TGCAGCGTTGGGGGAAGACTAATACAAAGTCGGGCCAACGTCCTGACTTTC
CDR3aa: CSVGGRLIQSRANVLTF

d_gene: NA
j_gene: TRBJ2-7
v_gene: TRBV6-6
abundance: NA
CDR3nt: TGTGCCAGCAGTTACTCGATAGGGGCCCCCTACGAGCAGTACTTC
CDR3aa: CASSYSIGAPYEQYF

d_gene: NA
j_gene: TRBJ2-3
v_gene: TRBV6-6
abundance: NA
CDR3nt: TGTGCCAGCACTTTTACAGATACGCAGTATTTT
CDR3aa: CASTFTDTQYF

d_gene: NA
j_gene: TRBJ1-5
v_gene: TRBV10-2
abundance: NA
CDR3nt: TGCGCCAGCAGGAGGGGGTTGGAGCCCCAGCATTTT
CDR3aa: CASRRGLEPQHF

d_gene: NA
j_gene: TRBJ1-6
v_gene: TRBV5-1
abundance: few
CDR3nt: TGCGCCAGCAGCTTGGTGGGCAGCCTTAATTCACCCCTCCACTTT
CDR3aa: CASSLVGSLNSPLHF

d_gene: TRBD2
j_gene: TRBJ2-3
v_gene: TRBV19
abundance: NA
CDR3nt: TGTGCCAGTAGAATTAGCGGGGGCTTTCGGGATACGCAGTATTTT
CDR3aa: CASRISGGFRDTQYF

d_gene: TRBD1
j_gene: TRBJ1-1
v_gene: TRBV5-6
abundance: NA
CDR3nt: TGTGCCAGCAGCTTGGCAGCAGGGGGCGCTGAAGCTTTCTTT
CDR3aa: CASSLAAGGAEAFF

d_gene: NA
j_gene: TRBJ2-1
v_gene: TRBV18
abundance: NA
CDR3nt: TGTGCCAGCTCCCCGGGACTTCTACCCAATGAGCAGTTCTTC
CDR3aa: CASSPGLLPNEQFF

d_gene: NA
j_gene: TRBJ2-5
v_gene: TRBV7-3
abundance: NA
CDR3nt: TGTGCCAGCAGCCCGGGGGCTTCTTTCGGGACCCAGTACTTC
CDR3aa: CASSPGASFGTQYF

d_gene: NA
j_gene: TRBJ2-7
v_gene: TRBV7-9
abundance: NA
CDR3nt: TGTGCCAGCAGCTTACGGCAGAGTACCTACGAGCAGTACTTC
CDR3aa: CASSLRQSTYEQYF

d_gene: TRBD2
j_gene: TRBJ2-3
v_gene: TRBV6-4
abundance: NA
CDR3nt: TGTGCCAGCAGTGACTCTCGGGGGGGCACAGATACGCAGTATTTT
CDR3aa: CASSDSRGGTDTQYF

d_gene: NA
j_gene: TRBJ2-7
v_gene: TRBV11-2
abundance: NA
CDR3nt: TGTGCCAGCAGCTTAAACAGGGTCCTCTCCTACGAGCAGTACTTC
CDR3aa: CASSLNRVLSYEQYF

d_gene: NA
j_gene: TRBJ2-1
v_gene: TRBV6-1
abundance: NA
CDR3nt: TGTGCCAGCTACGCAGGGAACAATGAGCAGTTCTTC
CDR3aa: CASYAGNNEQFF